These T cell receptor beta chains were read from a single sample in a study of CD8 T cells in Susac syndrome. In TCRdb, the immunoSEQ multiplex PCR reads were re-called with MiXCR into one record per CDR3 protein. The sample includes roughly 250,000 distinct CDR3 sequences, almost 97% of them seen just once. Sequenced input: CD4+ T cells from PBMCs. The receptors were sampled from a human donor with Susac syndrome. Each CDR3 is given with its conserved first and last residue.

v_call cdr3_aa
TRBV29-1 CSVGPDPYEQYF
TRBV18 CASSPGTGAQPQHF
TRBV12-3/TRBV12-4 CASSLFFQPQHF
TRBV30 CAWRRTGNYGYTF
TRBV12-3/TRBV12-4 CASSLAQLDREAFF
TRBV2 CASRGKGIQYF
TRBV25-1 CASRPPSGRMGEQFF
TRBV20-1 CSATALQGSYGYTF
TRBV7-8 CASSPVGGRNQPQHF
TRBV30 CAWSARERELFF
TRBV2 CALTDSSYEQYF
TRBV20-1 CSARDFQGSQPQHF
TRBV28 CASSLGGKPQHF
TRBV14 CASSQGRYTGELFF
TRBV7-2 CASSTRLAGEQYF
TRBV12-3/TRBV12-4 CASSSASGRSEQYF
TRBV29-1 CSSGTSGRAGEQYF
TRBV29-1 CSVVSSGRGSYEQYF
TRBV20-1 CSASTPVVPSGEQYF
TRBV20-1 CSARGGQAGGLKAETQYF
TRBV20-1 CSARDEAYEQYF
TRBV14 CASSQRAGKARNEQFF
TRBV7-3 CASSGGGDTQYF
TRBV28 CASSLMRTDTQYF
TRBV7-3 CASSYLAGVDNEQFF
TRBV5-1 CASSPGQTNQPQHF
TRBV30 CAWSRGQSNYGYTF
TRBV29-1 CSVDVGSSLKGTEAFF
TRBV30 CVGLGTSEGGNEQFF
TRBV4-1 CASSQPTSGKYEQYF